The rows below give T cell receptor beta chains drawn from one sample of a study of cytomegalovirus exposure and HLA in healthy donors. Profiled with immunoSEQ multiplex PCR; TCRdb holds only in-frame clones, not every one. The table has some 160,000 clones, around three quarters seen once; the top ten hold 1.5% to 2%. Sequencing was carried out using PBMCs. These receptors all come from a woman aged 30 to 39 in good health and CMV-seronegative. Both conserved end residues are part of each CDR3. D genes are given only for firm matches. Size is stated for part of the rows, as once, few or many counts, or as a class when the clone is expanded.

NA	NA	TRBV5-6	TRBJ2-5	TGTGCCAGCAGGGTAAATAGTGTGGAGACCCAGTACTTC	CASRVNSVETQYF
NA	NA	TRBV15	TRBJ2-7	TGTGCCACCAGCAGAGAGCTACAGGGTCCTCCTTCCGAGCAGTACTTC	CATSRELQGPPSEQYF
NA	NA	TRBV6-1	TRBJ2-2	TGTGCCAGCAGTGACTGGGACTTAGAGACCGGGGAGCTGTTTTTT	CASSDWDLETGELFF
NA	NA	TRBV15	TRBJ2-7	TGTGCCACCAGCGCCGGACAGCCTTCCTACGAGCAGTACTTC	CATSAGQPSYEQYF
TRBD2	few	TRBV6-1	TRBJ2-1	TGTGCCAGCAGTCTACTAGCGGGAGAGCCTTGGGAGCAGTTCTTC	CASSLLAGEPWEQFF
NA	NA	TRBV10-3	TRBJ1-2	TGTGCCATCAGGTCCGGGATGTGGACGGATGATAACTATGGCTACACCTTC	CAIRSGMWTDDNYGYTF
TRBD1	NA	TRBV2	TRBJ1-2	TGTGCCAGCATAGGACAGGGGGCCGGCTATGGCTACACCTTC	CASIGQGAGYGYTF
NA	NA	TRBV30	TRBJ1-4	TGTGCCTTGGAGATACCGGGTGGACTCGGGGGAAAACTGTTTTTT	CALEIPGGLGGKLFF
NA	NA	TRBV19	TRBJ1-1	TGTGCCACCAAGACAGAGAACACTGAAGCTTTCTTT	CATKTENTEAFF
TRBD1	NA	TRBV6-1	TRBJ1-3	TGTGCCAGCAGAAGGACAGGTCTCTCTGGAAACACCATATATTTT	CASRRTGLSGNTIYF
NA	once	TRBV30	TRBJ2-1	TGTGCCTGGAGTGGACAGATGAGCTCCTACAATGAGCAGTTCTTC	CAWSGQMSSYNEQFF
TRBD2	once	TRBV15	TRBJ2-1	TGTGCCACCAGCCCGACTAGCGGGAGTGAGCAGTTCTTC	CATSPTSGSEQFF
NA	few	TRBV28	TRBJ1-2	TGTGCCAGCAGTTTAACCGTCGGGGGAGGGTCTTATCCCTATGGCTACACCTTC	CASSLTVGGGSYPYGYTF
TRBD1	NA	TRBV5-1	TRBJ2-2	TGCGCCAGCAGCTGGACCCCGACAGGGGCCGGGGAGCTGTTTTTT	CASSWTPTGAGELFF
NA	NA	TRBV5-4	TRBJ2-1	TGTGCCAGCAGCGGGGGGGCAGCGGTACCCTACAATGAGCAGTTCTTC	CASSGGAAVPYNEQFF
TRBD2	NA	TRBV6-4	TRBJ2-1	TGTGCCAGCAGTGACGGGACTAGCGGGGCCCATGAGCAGTTCTTC	CASSDGTSGAHEQFF
NA	NA	TRBV7-2	TRBJ2-7	TGTGCCAGCAGCTTAGCGGCCAGCTACGAGCAGTACTTC	CASSLAASYEQYF
NA	NA	TRBV29-1	TRBJ1-5	TGCAGCGTTCTAGCGGGGGATGATCAGCCCCAGCATTTT	CSVLAGDDQPQHF
NA	NA	TRBV4-1	TRBJ2-3	TGCGCCAGCAGCCAATATTTAGATACGCAGTATTTT	CASSQYLDTQYF
NA	few	TRBV28	TRBJ1-4	TGTGCCAGCAGGGATACTGGGGCGGATGAAAAACTGTTTTTT	CASRDTGADEKLFF
TRBD2	once	TRBV7-8	TRBJ2-2	TGTGCCAGCAGCTTAGATTTTGGGGGAGGGACGAACACCGGGGAGCTGTTTTTT	CASSLDFGGGTNTGELFF
NA	few	TRBV2	TRBJ2-7	TGTGCCAGCAGTGAAGCGCCCGACTTCTACGAGCAGTACTTC	CASSEAPDFYEQYF
NA	NA	TRBV2	TRBJ1-6	TGTGCCAGCAGTGACCGACAGGTCTTTGGTAATTCACCCCTCCACTTT	CASSDRQVFGNSPLHF
NA	NA	TRBV7-8	TRBJ1-2	TGTGCCAGCAGCTTAGCGGGTACAGGGCTCTATGGCTACACCTTC	CASSLAGTGLYGYTF